The entry that follows covers one T cell receptor beta chain sequence. In the original analysis: By means of reference gene primer amplification, nucleated cell counts were estimated. Data came from immunoSEQ multiplex PCR; TCRdb stores just in-frame clones and leaves some out. The V and J calls and clone size were taken over from that table, and D and trimming were inferred from the DNA. The sample lists some 67,000 clones; 79% were seen once. The data derive from a study of blood T cell repertoires in COVID-19. The wider study: T cells, B-cell-depleted T cells, or PBMCs provided the cDNA or gDNA that served as material.

J was trimmed by 4 bases and V by 8 bases; bases with no gene match: 5. CDR1 is MNHEY and CDR2 is SMNVEV in the germline V gene (reference sequence). The CDR3 contains 14 residues. The rearrangement joins TRBV27 to TRBJ2-1; 10 nucleotides line up with TRBD1. The sequenced sample consisted of peripheral blood. The source is a woman aged 55-75 years with acute or convalescent COVID-19. The DNA of the CDR3 is TGTGCCAGCCAGGGGACAGGGGAATACAATGAGCAGTTCTTC. It encodes CASQGTGEYNEQFF.